A single sample gave rise to the 23 T cell receptor beta chains below, sequenced in a study of radiation and T cells in renal cell carcinoma. The time point: blood 2 weeks post-SBRT. Treatment defined: 15 Gy SBRT to primary tumor, nephrectomy 4 weeks later. Assay: immunoSEQ multiplex PCR; the TCRdb copy retains only in-frame clones and omits some. The top ten hold under 2.5% of the sample, which has about 130,000 clones, 75% to 90% seen once. Sequenced here: blood, sampled from a patient whose treatment included radiotherapy and nephrectomy. The receptor source for this set is a woman in her fifties or sixties with renal cell carcinoma.

The chain recombines TRBV5-4 with TRBJ2-2, with 10 positions matching TRBD2. CDR1 and CDR2 (germline): SGHNT, YYREEE (reference sequence). With 0 bases clipped from V and 6 bases from J, the junction kept 8 bases outside the gene matches. The CDR3 sequence is 17 residues long. CDR3 sequence: CASSLAPLAGGAGELFF. CDR3 DNA: TGTGCCAGCAGCTTGGCCCCGTTAGCGGGGGGTGCCGGGGAGCTGTTTTTT.

This clone was observed a single time. V usage is TRBV11-2 and J usage is TRBJ1-2; no firm D call. V was pared by 5 bases and J by 8 bases, with 15 bases between. The CDR3 covers 13 residues. Germline CDR1 SGHAT, CDR2 FQNNGV. CDR3 coding DNA: TGTGCCAGCAGCCCCGGGCCCTTGGGAGGCTACACCTTC. It specifies CASSPGPLGGYTF.

This clone was seen a few times. The rearrangement links TRBV7-8 to TRBJ2-3; 12 bases are shared with TRBD2. The V and J ends lost 5 bases and 4 bases, in that order; junction bases with no gene match: 7. The germline CDR1 and CDR2 sequences are SGHVS and FQNEAQ. The CDR3 has 16 residues. The DNA of the CDR3 is TGTGCCAGCAGCATAACTAGCGGGAGGTACTCAGATACGCAGTATTTT. Translating it yields CASSITSGRYSDTQYF.

The genes are TRBV4-1 and TRBJ2-3, with 11 positions matching TRBD1. Germline loops: CDR1 MGHRA, CDR2 YSYEKL. The V and J ends lost 4 bases and 4 bases, in that order; junction bases with no gene match: 4. The CDR3 consists of 15 residues. CDR3 sequence reads: CASSLPGQGADTQYF. The CDR3 bases are TGCGCCAGCAGCCTACCGGGACAGGGGGCAGATACGCAGTATTTT.

The chain uses TRBV2 and TRBJ1-3; D is unclear. The CDR3 has 10 amino acids. V dropped 5 bases and J dropped 6 bases, with 2 bases sitting between them. Germline assignment: CDR1 SNHLY and CDR2 FYNNEI. CDR3 residues: CASSSNTIYF. The CDR3 DNA is TGTGCCAGCAGTTCAAACACCATATATTTT. Combining the CDR3 with reference TRBV2 and TRBJ1-3 gives the whole variable domain EPEVTQTPSHQVTQMGQEVILRCVPISNHLYFYWYRQILGQKVEFLVSFYNNEISEKSEIFDDQFSVERPDGSNFTLKIRSTKLEDSAMYFCASSSNTIYFGEGSWLTVV.

This clone was recorded only once. The chain has TRBV6-5 and TRBJ2-7, with 9 bases identical to TRBD1. The CDR3 runs to 15 residues. Germline values: CDR1 MNHEY, CDR2 SVGAGI. After removal of 4 bases from V and 5 bases from J, the junction contained 9 bases not matched to a gene. The CDR3 nucleotides are TGTGCCAGCAGTTTTACCGGGACAGGGAGAGACGAGCAGTACTTC. This encodes CASSFTGTGRDEQYF.

This clone was counted between two and nine times. The CDR3 DNA follows: TGTGCCAGCAGCCGAGGGGGCGGCAATCAGCCCCAGCATTTT. Amino acid sequence: CASSRGGGNQPQHF. The rearrangement uses TRBV13 and TRBJ1-5; the match to TRBD1 covers 7 bases. The CDR3 totals 14 residues. The J segment lost 2 bases and the V segment lost 5 bases, leaving 3 bases of the junction unmatched. Germline values: CDR1 PRHDT, CDR2 FYEKMQ (reference sequence).

This clone turned up a few times. V gene TRBV2 combines with J gene TRBJ2-7; D is ambiguous. V was shortened by 5 bases and J by 4 bases, with 6 bases between the two germline ends. The CDR3 length is 11 residues. The germline V gene encodes CDR1 SNHLY and CDR2 FYNNEI. The CDR3 DNA is TGTGCCAGCAGTACAGCGTACGAGCAGTACTTC. Translating gives CASSTAYEQYF.

The V and J genes are TRBV19 and TRBJ2-7; 8 bases align to TRBD2. Trimming cost V 5 bases and J 0 bases; bases outside gene matches: 6. Per the germline V gene, CDR1 is LNHDA and CDR2 is SQIVND (reference sequence). This CDR3 spans 15 amino acids. CDR3 region: CASSPLADSSYEQYF. The DNA of the CDR3 is TGTGCCAGTAGTCCACTAGCGGATAGCTCCTACGAGCAGTACTTC.

The V and J genes are TRBV29-1 and TRBJ2-5; 8 bases match TRBD1. V shed 6 bases, J shed 4 bases, and the junction held 4 bases outside the gene matches. The germline gives CDR1 SQVTM, CDR2 ANQGSEA. This CDR3 contains 12 residues. CDR3 region: CSVSQGGETQYF. The DNA for the CDR3 is TGCAGCGTGTCACAGGGGGGAGAGACCCAGTACTTC.

V gene TRBV4-3 combines with J gene TRBJ2-1; D perhaps matches TRBD2 (6 bases). CDR3 length: 16 amino acids. Deletions cut 4 bases from V and 6 bases from J, with 19 bases between. In germline, CDR1 is LGHNA, CDR2 YSLEER. As DNA, the CDR3 is TGCGCCAGCAGCCGGACGACTAGAGGGTCCGTCAATGAGCAGTTCTTC. This sequence encodes CASSRTTRGSVNEQFF.

This clone was seen only a few times. The genes are TRBV5-1 and TRBJ2-7; D remains ambiguous. The CDR3 is 14 residues long. Between the trimmed V and J ends, which lost 4 bases and 2 bases, there was a span of 13 bases. The germline CDR1 and CDR2 sequences are SGHRS and YFSETQ. CDR3 sequence (DNA): TGCGCCAGCAGCATGATGGACCCCACCTACGAGCAGTACTTC. It specifies CASSMMDPTYEQYF.

This clone was detected once. CDR3 nucleotides: TGTGCCAGCAGCTCTAATACAGGGGGCCCTGGAAACACCATATATTTT. It is translated as CASSSNTGGPGNTIYF. The V gene is TRBV5-6, the J gene TRBJ1-3; TRBD1 matches 9 bases. Germline CDR1 SGHDT, CDR2 YYEEEE. J gave up 2 bases and V 3 bases, and 6 bases lay outside the gene matches. This CDR3 has 16 amino acids.

The chain combines TRBV5-1 with TRBJ1-1, with 7 nucleotides matching TRBD1. J lost 0 bases, V lost 2 bases, and 4 bases had no gene match. This CDR3 region has 15 residues. From germline, CDR1 is SGHRS and CDR2 YFSETQ. CDR3 residues: CASSFAGGLNTEAFF. The CDR3 DNA follows: TGCGCCAGCAGCTTCGCAGGGGGTCTGAACACTGAAGCTTTCTTT.

This chain links TRBV30 with TRBJ2-7, with 7 bases matching TRBD1. Unmatched junction bases numbered 7, after V lost 0 bases and J lost 2 bases. The CDR3 has 15 amino acids. CDR1 and CDR2 (germline): GTSNPN, SVGIG (reference sequence). CDR3 sequence reads: CAWSVPERGPYEQYF. In nucleotides, the CDR3 is TGTGCCTGGAGTGTTCCCGAAAGGGGGCCCTACGAGCAGTACTTC.

The genes are TRBV7-3 and TRBJ1-1; the D is unclear. This CDR3 is 13 amino acids long. Trimming took off 5 bases at V and 1 base at J, with 8 bases between the two ends. Looked up from germline, CDR1 is SGHTA and CDR2 is FQGTGA. This CDR3 is CASSRTRNTEAFF. The DNA of the CDR3 is TGTGCCAGCAGCCGTACAAGGAACACTGAAGCTTTCTTT.

J is TRBJ2-3 and V is TRBV6-5; D remains ambiguous. Germline V gene sequence: CDR1 MNHEY, CDR2 SVGAGI. Trimming stripped 0 bases from V and 3 bases from J, with 7 bases between. The CDR3 length is 14 residues. The CDR3 reads CASSYSIGTDTQYF. CDR3 in DNA: TGTGCCAGCAGTTACTCGATCGGGACAGATACGCAGTATTTT.

The CDR3 nucleotides read TGCGCCAGCAGCCCCCGGACTAGCGGGGCCACAGATACGCAGTATTTT. It specifies CASSPRTSGATDTQYF. This rearrangement joins TRBV5-1 to TRBJ2-3; 12 bases match TRBD2. Per the germline V gene, CDR1 is SGHRS and CDR2 is YFSETQ. V lost 4 bases to trimming and J lost 2 bases; unmatched junction nucleotides: 5. This CDR3 contains 16 residues.

The chain links TRBV6-5 to TRBJ2-1; TRBD2 matches at 11 bases. The CDR3 is 15 amino acids. The V segment lost 5 bases and the J segment 5 bases; nucleotides outside the gene matches: 5. Germline CDR1 MNHEY, CDR2 SVGAGI. The CDR3 loop reads CASSKRSGGDNEQFF. The CDR3 bases are TGTGCCAGCAGTAAACGTAGCGGGGGGGACAATGAGCAGTTCTTC.

This chain connects TRBV6-1 to TRBJ2-5, with 8 bases fitting TRBD2. The CDR3 runs to 15 residues. The V segment lost 4 bases and the J segment 1 base; nucleotides outside the gene matches: 5. Germline lookup yields CDR1 MNHNS and CDR2 SASEGT. The CDR3 DNA reads TGTGCCAGCAGTGCCGCGGGACTAGTCCAAGAGACCCAGTACTTC. Its protein is CASSAAGLVQETQYF.

The count of this clone is one. V gene TRBV18 combines with J gene TRBJ2-7, with 7 bases lining up with TRBD2. The CDR3 consists of 13 residues. The V gene end was trimmed by 3 bases and the J gene end by 4 bases; junction bases not matched to a gene: 3. Germline-derived CDR1 and CDR2 are KGHSH and LQKENI. DNA for the CDR3: TGTGCCAGCTCACCCGCCGGGGGGTACGAGCAGTACTTC. This gives the protein CASSPAGGYEQYF.

The CDR3 DNA is TGTGCCAGCACCCGACAGGGATCCTCCTACGAGCAGTACTTC. It encodes CASTRQGSSYEQYF. The rearrangement joins TRBV5-4 to TRBJ2-7; TRBD1 matches 7 bases. Losses at the gene ends were 6 bases for V and 0 bases for J; bases not matched to a gene: 6. The germline V gene encodes CDR1 SGHNT and CDR2 YYREEE (reference sequence). The CDR3 has 14 amino acids.

The rearrangement uses TRBV6-5 and TRBJ2-5; TRBD1 aligns across 9 bases. Per the germline V gene, CDR1 is MNHEY and CDR2 is SVGAGI. This CDR3 is built from 14 residues. V lost 6 bases and J lost 1; bases outside the gene matches: 3. The CDR3 protein is CASSRQGGQETQYF. In DNA, the CDR3 is TGTGCCAGCAGCCGACAGGGGGGCCAAGAGACCCAGTACTTC.